The text below deals with one T cell receptor (beta chain). Its target is unknown. V gave up 0 bases and J gave up 7 bases, with 17 bases separating them. The CDR3 runs to 15 residues. From germline, CDR1 is SGDLS and CDR2 YYNGEE. The sample is drawn from a study of STAT3 mutations in large granular lymphocyte leukemia. Findings and caveats of the study: Persisting codominant clonotypes may have hidden a small pathogenic clone. At least one immunodominant TCR beta clonotype appeared in every T-cell large granular lymphocyte leukemia patient. All newly emerging clones after therapy were STAT3 wild type. Samples missed the first appearance of the clone.

Here immunoSEQ multiplex PCR was the method, and the copy in TCRdb shows in-frame clones only, minus some. The repertoire holds some 30,000 clones, approximately 83% seen once, with roughly 13% in the top ten. The clonotype was recovered from a man aged 55-75 years with T-cell large granular lymphocyte leukemia. Some clones in this sample may be carry-over from other donors' samples. The gene calls are TRBV9 and TRBJ2-7; TRBD1 or TRBD2 may be the D gene (5 bases each). Sample: peripheral blood mononuclear cells. This chain's CDR3 is CASSVAGNRLGEQYF. CDR3 DNA: TGTGCCAGCAGCGTAGCCGGGAACAGGCTGGGAGAGCAGTACTTC.